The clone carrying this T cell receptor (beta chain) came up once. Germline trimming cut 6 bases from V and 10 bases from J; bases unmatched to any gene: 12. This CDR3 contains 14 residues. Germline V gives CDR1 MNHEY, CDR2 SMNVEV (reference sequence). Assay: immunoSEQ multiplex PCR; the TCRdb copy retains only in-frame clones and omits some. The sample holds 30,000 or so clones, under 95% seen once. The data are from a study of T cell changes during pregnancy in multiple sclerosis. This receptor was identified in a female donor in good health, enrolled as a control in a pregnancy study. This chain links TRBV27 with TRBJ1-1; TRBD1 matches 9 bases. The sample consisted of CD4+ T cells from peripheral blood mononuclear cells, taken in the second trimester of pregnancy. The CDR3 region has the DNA TGTGCCAGCAGCCCGGGACAGGGTGTCTTCGCAGCTTTCTTT. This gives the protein CASSPGQGVFAAFF.